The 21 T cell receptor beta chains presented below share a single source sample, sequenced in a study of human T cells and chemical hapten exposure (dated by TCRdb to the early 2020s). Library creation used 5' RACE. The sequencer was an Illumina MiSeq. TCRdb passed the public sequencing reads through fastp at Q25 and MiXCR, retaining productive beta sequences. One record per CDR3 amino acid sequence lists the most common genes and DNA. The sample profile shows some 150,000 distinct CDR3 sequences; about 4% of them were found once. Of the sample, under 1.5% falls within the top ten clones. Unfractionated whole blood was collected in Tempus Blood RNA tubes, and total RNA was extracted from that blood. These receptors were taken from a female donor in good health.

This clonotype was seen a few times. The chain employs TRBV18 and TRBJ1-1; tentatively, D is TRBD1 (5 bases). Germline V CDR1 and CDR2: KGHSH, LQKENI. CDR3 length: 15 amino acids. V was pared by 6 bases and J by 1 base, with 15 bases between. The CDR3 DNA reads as TGTGCCAGCTCCCTCTGGGGCTCCGGGAACACTGAAGCTTTCTTT. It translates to CASSLWGSGNTEAFF.

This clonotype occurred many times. The CDR3, as DNA: TGCGCCAGCAGCTTGGGGCCTTCGAGGCGGGGGCAAACCTACGAGCAGTACTTC. Protein sequence: CASSLGPSRRGQTYEQYF. The chain carries TRBV5-1 and TRBJ2-7; possible D gene TRBD2, 7 bases. Trimming left V 0 bases short and J 2 bases short, with 21 bases between. In germline, CDR1 is SGHRS, CDR2 YFSETQ. This CDR3 is built from 18 residues. Full variable domain (missing parts from reference TRBV5-1 and TRBJ2-7): KAGVTQTPRYLIKTRGQQVTLSCSPISGHRSVSWYQQTPGQGLQFLFEYFSETQRNKGNFPGRFSGRQFSNSRSEMNVSTLELGDSALYLCASSLGPSRRGQTYEQYFGPGTRLTVT.

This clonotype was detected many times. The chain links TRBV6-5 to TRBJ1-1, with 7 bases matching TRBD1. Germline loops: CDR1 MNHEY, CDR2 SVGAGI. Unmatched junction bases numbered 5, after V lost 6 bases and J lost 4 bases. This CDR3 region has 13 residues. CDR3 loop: CASSRQGGTEAFF. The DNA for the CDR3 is TGTGCCAGCAGCCGACAGGGAGGCACTGAAGCTTTCTTT.

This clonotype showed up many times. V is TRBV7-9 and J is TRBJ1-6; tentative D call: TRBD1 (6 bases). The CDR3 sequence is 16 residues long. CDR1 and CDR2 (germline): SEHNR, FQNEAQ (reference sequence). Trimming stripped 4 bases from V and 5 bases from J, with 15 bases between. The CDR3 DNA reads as TGTGCCAGCAGCTCTCGCCCGAGGGGGGATAATTCACCCCTCCACTTT. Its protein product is CASSSRPRGDNSPLHF. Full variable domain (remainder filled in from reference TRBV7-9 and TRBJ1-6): DTGVSQNPRHKITKRGQNVTFRCDPISEHNRLYWYRQTLGQGPEFLTYFQNEAQLEKSRLLSDRFSAERPKGSFSTLEIQRTEQGDSAMYLCASSSRPRGDNSPLHFGNGTRLTVT.

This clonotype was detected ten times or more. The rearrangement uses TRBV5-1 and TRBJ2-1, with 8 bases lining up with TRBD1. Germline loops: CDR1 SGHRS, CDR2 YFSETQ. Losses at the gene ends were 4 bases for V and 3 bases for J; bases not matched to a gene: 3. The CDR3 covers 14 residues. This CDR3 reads CASSPGQGYNEQFF. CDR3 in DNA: TGCGCCAGCAGCCCAGGACAGGGCTACAATGAGCAGTTCTTC.

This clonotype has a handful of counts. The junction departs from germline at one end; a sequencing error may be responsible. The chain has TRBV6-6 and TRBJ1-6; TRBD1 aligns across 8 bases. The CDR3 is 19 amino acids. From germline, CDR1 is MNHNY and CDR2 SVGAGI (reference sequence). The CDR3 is CASSQPGTGLSSYNAPLHF. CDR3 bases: TGTGCCAGCAGCCAACCCGGGACAGGTCTAAGCTCCTATAATGCACCCCTCCACTTT.

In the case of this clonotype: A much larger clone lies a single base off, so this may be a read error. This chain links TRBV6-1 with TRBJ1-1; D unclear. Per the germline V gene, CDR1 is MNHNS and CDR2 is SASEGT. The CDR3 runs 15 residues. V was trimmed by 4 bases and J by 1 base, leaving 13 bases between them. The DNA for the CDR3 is TGTGCCAGCAGTGCGCCGGGCGCGGCGAACACTGAAGCTTTCTTT. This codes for CASSAPGAANTEAFF.

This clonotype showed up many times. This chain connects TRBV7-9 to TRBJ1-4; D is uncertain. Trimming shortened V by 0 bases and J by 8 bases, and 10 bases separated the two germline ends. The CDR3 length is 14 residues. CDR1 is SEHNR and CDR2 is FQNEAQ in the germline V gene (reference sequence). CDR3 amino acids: CASSLAASGEKLFF. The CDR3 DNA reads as TGTGCCAGCAGCTTAGCGGCGAGTGGGGAAAAACTGTTTTTT.

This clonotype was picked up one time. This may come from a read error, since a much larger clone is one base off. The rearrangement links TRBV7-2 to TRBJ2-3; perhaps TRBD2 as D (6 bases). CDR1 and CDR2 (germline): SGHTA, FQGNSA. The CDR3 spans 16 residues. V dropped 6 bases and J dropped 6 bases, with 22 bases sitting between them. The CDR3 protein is CASSPSWETSVDTQYF. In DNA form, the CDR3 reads TGTGCCAGCAGTCCTAGCTGGGAGACTAGTGTGGATACGCAGTATTTT.

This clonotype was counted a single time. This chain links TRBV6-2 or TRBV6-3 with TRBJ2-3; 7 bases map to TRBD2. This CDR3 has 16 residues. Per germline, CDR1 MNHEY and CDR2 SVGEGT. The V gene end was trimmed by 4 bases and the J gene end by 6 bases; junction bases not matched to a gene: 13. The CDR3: CASSSGWRGRGDTQYF. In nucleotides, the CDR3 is TGTGCCAGCAGTTCTGGATGGCGAGGGCGGGGGGATACGCAGTATTTT.

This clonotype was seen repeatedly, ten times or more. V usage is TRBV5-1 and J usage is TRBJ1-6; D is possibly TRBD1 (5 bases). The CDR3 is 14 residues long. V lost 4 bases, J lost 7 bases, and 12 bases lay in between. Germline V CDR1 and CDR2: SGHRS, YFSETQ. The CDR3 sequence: CASSPGGLNSPLHF. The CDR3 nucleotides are TGCGCCAGCAGCCCTGGGGGTTTGAATTCACCCCTCCACTTT.

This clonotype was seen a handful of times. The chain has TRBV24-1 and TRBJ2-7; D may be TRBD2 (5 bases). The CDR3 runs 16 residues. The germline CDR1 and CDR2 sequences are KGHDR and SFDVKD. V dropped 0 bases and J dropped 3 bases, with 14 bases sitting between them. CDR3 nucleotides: TGTGCCACCAGTGATTTGCTGGAGGATTCCGTCTACGAGCAGTACTTC. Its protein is CATSDLLEDSVYEQYF.

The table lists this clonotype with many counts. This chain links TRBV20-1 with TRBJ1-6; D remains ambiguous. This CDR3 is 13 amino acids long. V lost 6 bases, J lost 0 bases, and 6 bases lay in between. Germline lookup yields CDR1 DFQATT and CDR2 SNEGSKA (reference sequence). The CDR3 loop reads CSAWTSYNSPLHF. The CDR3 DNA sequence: TGCAGTGCGTGGACCTCCTATAATTCACCCCTCCACTTT.

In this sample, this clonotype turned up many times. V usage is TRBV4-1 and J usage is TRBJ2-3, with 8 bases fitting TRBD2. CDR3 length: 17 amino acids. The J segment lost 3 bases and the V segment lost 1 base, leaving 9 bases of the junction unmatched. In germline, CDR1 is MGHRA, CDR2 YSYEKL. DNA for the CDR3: TGCGCCAGCAGCCAAGTAGGAGGACTAGCCGGAACAGATACGCAGTATTTT. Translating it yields CASSQVGGLAGTDTQYF.

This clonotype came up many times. Here the CDR3 reads CSVVRVIGDNNEQFF. CDR3 nucleotides: TGCAGCGTTGTTAGGGTCATTGGGGATAACAATGAGCAGTTCTTC. The chain combines TRBV29-1 with TRBJ2-1, with no clear D. Germline-derived CDR1 and CDR2 are SQVTM and ANQGSEA. V gave up 4 bases and J gave up 5 bases, with 18 bases separating them. CDR3 length: 15 amino acids.

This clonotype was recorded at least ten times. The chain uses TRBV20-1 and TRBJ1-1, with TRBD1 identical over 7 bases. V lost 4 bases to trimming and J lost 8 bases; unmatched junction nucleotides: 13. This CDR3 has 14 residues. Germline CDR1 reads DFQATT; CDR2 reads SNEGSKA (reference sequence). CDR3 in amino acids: CSATVWPTGAEAFF. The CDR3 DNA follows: TGCAGTGCTACGGTTTGGCCTACAGGGGCCGAAGCTTTCTTT.

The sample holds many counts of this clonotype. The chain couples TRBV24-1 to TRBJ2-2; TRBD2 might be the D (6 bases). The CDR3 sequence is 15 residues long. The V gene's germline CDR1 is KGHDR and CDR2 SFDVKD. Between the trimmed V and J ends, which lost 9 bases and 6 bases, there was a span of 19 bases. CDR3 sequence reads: CATRGKRAGPGELFF. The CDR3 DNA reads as TGTGCCACCCGTGGGAAGCGGGCAGGGCCCGGGGAGCTGTTTTTT.

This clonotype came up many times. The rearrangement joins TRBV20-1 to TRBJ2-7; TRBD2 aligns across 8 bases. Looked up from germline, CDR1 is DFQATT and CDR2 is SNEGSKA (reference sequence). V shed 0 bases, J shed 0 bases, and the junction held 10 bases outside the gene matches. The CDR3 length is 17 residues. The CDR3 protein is CSARDLNTSGSSYEQYF. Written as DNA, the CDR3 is TGCAGTGCTAGAGATTTGAACACTAGCGGCAGCTCCTACGAGCAGTACTTC.

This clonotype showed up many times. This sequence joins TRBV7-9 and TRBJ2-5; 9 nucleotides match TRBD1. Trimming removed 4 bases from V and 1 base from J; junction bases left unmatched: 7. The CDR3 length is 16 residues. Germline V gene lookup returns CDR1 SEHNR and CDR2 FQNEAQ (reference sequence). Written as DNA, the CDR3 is TGTGCCAGCAGCTCACGCTGGGACAGGGTCCAAGAGACCCAGTACTTC. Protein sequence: CASSSRWDRVQETQYF.

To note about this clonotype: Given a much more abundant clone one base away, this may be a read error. As DNA, the CDR3 is TGCAACGCCCGGGACGGAGGAAATCAGCCCCAGCATTTT. Residues: CNARDGGNQPQHF. This sequence joins TRBV29-1 and TRBJ1-5, with D perhaps matching TRBD1 (5 bases). Per the germline V gene, CDR1 is SQVTM and CDR2 is ANQGSEA. This CDR3 is 13 amino acids long. The full variable domain, with the rest looked up from reference TRBV29-1 and TRBJ1-5, is SAVISQKPSRDICQRGTSLTIQCQVDSQVTMMFWYRQQPGQSLTLIATANQGSEATYESGFVIDKFPISRPNLTFSTLTVSNMSPEDSSIYLCNARDGGNQPQHFGDGTRLSIL.

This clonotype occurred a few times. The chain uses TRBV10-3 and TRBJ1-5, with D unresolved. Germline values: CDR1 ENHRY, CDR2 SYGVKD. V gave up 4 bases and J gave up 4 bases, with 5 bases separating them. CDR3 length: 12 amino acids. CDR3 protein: CAISGGNQPQHF. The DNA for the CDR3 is TGTGCCATCAGTGGGGGAAATCAGCCCCAGCATTTT.